Shown below are 24 T cell receptor beta chains from a single sample sequenced in a study of identical twins. TCRdb re-analysed the 5' RACE reads in MiXCR, keeping a single row per CDR3 protein. This table holds around 100,000 distinct CDR3 sequences, 5.9% found once. Material for sequencing was memory T cells sorted from blood. The receptors were sampled from a woman between 45 and 65 years old in good health.

This clonotype was counted only a few times. V usage is TRBV20-1 and J usage is TRBJ2-3, with D perhaps matching TRBD1 or TRBD2 (5 bases each). The ends were cut back, 6 bases at V and 1 base at J, with 11 bases in the middle. The length of the CDR3 is 13 residues. CDR1 and CDR2 (germline): DFQATT, SNEGSKA (reference sequence). This chain's CDR3 is CSAYRGGTDTQYF. The DNA for the CDR3 is TGCAGTGCATATCGAGGGGGCACAGATACGCAGTATTTT.

This clonotype occurred many times. The rearrangement joins TRBV20-1 to TRBJ2-6, with 8 bases matching TRBD1. The CDR3 extends over 14 amino acids. V lost 5 bases and J lost 2; bases outside the gene matches: 2. Germline V gives CDR1 DFQATT, CDR2 SNEGSKA (reference sequence). CDR3 in DNA: TGCAGTGCTCCGGACAGGGCTGGGGCCAACGTCCTGACTTTC. It is translated as CSAPDRAGANVLTF.

In this sample, this clonotype turned up many times. The chain combines TRBV25-1 with TRBJ2-1; no clear D gene. Trimming took 2 bases from V and 12 from J, leaving 11 bases between them. The CDR3 loop spans 12 amino acids. CDR1 and CDR2 (germline): MGHDK, SYGVNS. The chain's CDR3 is CASSEVPGGQFF. The CDR3 bases are TGTGCCAGCAGTGAAGTTCCAGGTGGGCAGTTCTTC.

This clonotype appeared many times. The genes are TRBV5-5 and TRBJ2-1, with 9 nucleotides matching TRBD2. Germline CDR1 is SGHKS and CDR2 is YYEKEE (reference sequence). The length of the CDR3 is 15 residues. The J segment lost 9 bases and the V segment lost 4 bases, leaving 11 bases of the junction unmatched. The CDR3 here is CASSVSGSDYSEQFF. The CDR3 coding sequence is TGTGCCAGCAGCGTTAGCGGGAGCGATTATAGTGAGCAGTTCTTC.

This clonotype showed up many times. The rearrangement links TRBV12-3 or TRBV12-4 to TRBJ2-5; D not certain. V was clipped by 5 bases and J by 7 bases, with 8 bases between them. The CDR3 length is 11 residues. The CDR3 loop is CASSVTGTQYF. For the CDR3, the DNA is TGTGCCAGCAGTGTCACGGGGACCCAGTACTTC.

This clonotype was detected many times. V gene TRBV27 combines with J gene TRBJ2-6; D is unresolved. Germline CDR1 and CDR2: MNHEY and SMNVEV (reference sequence). The CDR3 is 15 residues long. Trimming took 4 bases from V and 0 from J, leaving 7 bases between them. Here the CDR3 reads CASSSWVSGANVLTF. Written as DNA, the CDR3 is TGTGCCAGCAGTTCTTGGGTCTCTGGGGCCAACGTCCTGACTTTC.

The table lists this clonotype with many counts. The CDR3 DNA is TGTGCCAGCAGTTCCTTACTAGCGGGAGCCCAAGAGACCCAGTACTTC. Translation gives CASSSLLAGAQETQYF. The chain recombines TRBV12-3 or TRBV12-4 with TRBJ2-5; 11 bases map to TRBD2. V shed 4 bases, J shed 1 base, and the junction held 5 bases outside the gene matches. This CDR3 contains 16 residues.

This sequence joins TRBV2 and TRBJ2-5, with D tentatively TRBD1 (5 bases). The CDR3 is 15 residues long. Germline assignment: CDR1 SNHLY and CDR2 FYNNEI. Trimming removed 4 bases at V and 2 bases at J, with 14 bases between. CDR3: CASSGATAIQETQYF. The CDR3 DNA reads TGTGCCAGCAGTGGGGCGACAGCAATACAAGAGACCCAGTACTTC.

This clonotype appeared many times. The chain carries TRBV12-3 or TRBV12-4 and TRBJ2-2; no clear D gene. Trimming pared 7 bases from V and 0 bases from J, leaving 9 bases between. The CDR3 totals 14 residues. The CDR3: CASKRSANTGELFF. CDR3 DNA: TGTGCCAGCAAGCGCAGCGCGAACACCGGGGAGCTGTTTTTT.

This clonotype was picked up many times. V and J are TRBV7-2 and TRBJ2-3; D may match TRBD1 or TRBD2 (7 bases each). Looked up from germline, CDR1 is SGHTA and CDR2 is FQGNSA. CDR3 length equals 17 residues. Deletions cut 2 bases from V and 3 bases from J, with 18 bases between. The CDR3 loop is CASSLSWPGGGTDTQYF. The CDR3 DNA follows: TGTGCCAGCAGCTTAAGCTGGCCAGGGGGGGGGACAGATACGCAGTATTTT.

This clonotype was seen ten or more times. The J gene is TRBJ1-5, the V gene TRBV3-1; no definite D call. V lost 1 base to trimming and J lost 9 bases, with 7 bases between them. From germline, CDR1 is LGHDT and CDR2 YNNKEL (reference sequence). The length of the CDR3 is 12 residues. This CDR3 is CASSQGSVPQHF. The CDR3 DNA reads as TGTGCCAGCAGCCAAGGGTCAGTGCCCCAGCATTTT. Drawing the rest from reference TRBV3-1 and TRBJ1-5, the complete variable domain is DTAVSQTPKYLVTQMGNDKSIKCEQNLGHDTMYWYKQDSKKFLKIMFSYNNKELIINETVPNRFSPKSPDKAHLNLHINSLELGDSAVYFCASSQGSVPQHFGDGTRLSIL.

V is TRBV2 and J is TRBJ2-1; D is possibly TRBD2 (5 bases). CDR1 and CDR2 from the germline V gene are SNHLY and FYNNEI. The CDR3 length is 14 residues. The ends were cut back, 4 bases at V and 6 bases at J, with 13 bases in the middle. The CDR3 nucleotides read TGTGCCAGCAGTGGGCTAGCTAGGAGCAATGAGCAGTTCTTC. Translation gives CASSGLARSNEQFF. Variable domain in full (rest from reference TRBV2 and TRBJ2-1): EPEVTQTPSHQVTQMGQEVILRCVPISNHLYFYWYRQILGQKVEFLVSFYNNEISEKSEIFDDQFSVERPDGSNFTLKIRSTKLEDSAMYFCASSGLARSNEQFFGPGTRLTVL.

This clonotype was recorded at least ten times. The chain is built from TRBV12-3 or TRBV12-4 and TRBJ1-3; unclear D gene. The V end was cut by 6 bases, the J end by 0 bases, with 9 bases between. This CDR3 is 14 amino acids long. The CDR3 is CASSRHDSGNTIYF. In DNA form, the CDR3 reads TGTGCCAGCAGCCGACACGACTCTGGAAACACCATATATTTT.

This clonotype came up many times. This sequence joins TRBV9 and TRBJ2-1, with D uncertain. There are 14 residues in the CDR3. Germline CDR1 is SGDLS and CDR2 is YYNGEE. V lost 0 bases and J 5 bases, leaving 9 bases between the germline ends. The chain's CDR3 is CASSVENLNNEQFF. The CDR3, as DNA: TGTGCCAGCAGCGTAGAGAATCTAAACAATGAGCAGTTCTTC.

This clonotype was counted many times. The CDR3 spells CASRPGDQPQHF. For the CDR3, the DNA is TGTGCCAGCAGACCAGGGGATCAGCCCCAGCATTTT. The chain employs TRBV12-3 or TRBV12-4 and TRBJ1-5, with a possible D match to TRBD1 (6 bases). The CDR3 length is 12 residues. Trimming took 6 bases from V and 5 from J, leaving 8 bases between them.

The table lists this clonotype with many counts. The genes are TRBV7-9 and TRBJ2-1; D might be TRBD2 (5 bases). Deletions cut 6 bases from V and 4 bases from J, with 19 bases between. Germline loops: CDR1 SEHNR, CDR2 FQNEAQ (reference sequence). This CDR3 spans 16 amino acids. The CDR3 loop is CASRQSGGGSYNEQFF. The CDR3 nucleotides are TGTGCCAGCAGACAAAGCGGAGGTGGGTCGTACAATGAGCAGTTCTTC.

This chain links TRBV14 with TRBJ2-7; TRBD1 matches 10 bases. The junction had 9 bases not matched to a gene; V was cut back by 0 bases and J by 4 bases. There are 17 residues in the CDR3. Germline assignment: CDR1 SGHDN and CDR2 FVKESK. CDR3 nucleotide sequence: TGTGCCAGCAGCCAAGAGTTCCGGGACAGGGGAGTTTACGAGCAGTACTTC. It is translated as CASSQEFRDRGVYEQYF.

This clonotype was counted many times. The chain couples TRBV20-1 to TRBJ2-1; 9 nucleotides line up with TRBD2. The CDR3 totals 16 residues. The J segment lost 6 bases and the V segment lost 0 bases, leaving 9 bases of the junction unmatched. Per germline, CDR1 DFQATT and CDR2 SNEGSKA (reference sequence). For the CDR3, the DNA is TGCAGTGCTAGAGACTCGCGGGGACTAGCATTCAATGAGCAGTTCTTC. Its translation: CSARDSRGLAFNEQFF.

This clonotype was detected ten times or more. For the CDR3, the DNA is TGTGCCAGCAGCTTCAAAACAGCTCAAGAGACCCAGTACTTC. It yields the protein CASSFKTAQETQYF. The chain combines TRBV5-6 with TRBJ2-5; D remains ambiguous. Germline CDR1 is SGHDT and CDR2 is YYEEEE. Trimming left V 2 bases short and J 2 bases short, with 10 bases between. The CDR3 extends over 14 amino acids.

This clonotype was detected many times. This chain links TRBV6-4 with TRBJ2-1; D gene unclear. Germline V CDR1 and CDR2: MRHNA, SNTAGT. V was shortened by 8 bases and J by 0 bases, with 8 bases between the two germline ends. CDR3 length: 13 residues. This CDR3 reads CASAQSSYNEQFF. The CDR3 DNA sequence: TGTGCCAGCGCGCAGAGCTCCTACAATGAGCAGTTCTTC.

This clonotype was picked up a small number of times. This chain uses TRBV6-2 or TRBV6-3 with TRBJ2-7; either TRBD1 or TRBD2 may supply D (5 bases each). The V and J ends lost 10 bases and 6 bases respectively, with 13 bases between them. CDR3 size: 11 residues. Germline V CDR1 and CDR2: MNHEY, SVGEGT. The CDR3 loop is CATFSGLEQYV. Written as DNA, the CDR3 is TGTGCCACCTTCTCGGGGCTCGAGCAGTACGTC.

The chain links TRBV20-1 to TRBJ2-3, with TRBD2 matching 10 bases. Germline V gives CDR1 DFQATT, CDR2 SNEGSKA (reference sequence). Trimming cost V 0 bases and J 4 bases; bases outside gene matches: 19. The CDR3 loop spans 20 amino acids. CDR3 coding DNA: TGCAGTGCTAGAGATCCGTGGACTAGCGGATCCGGCCGGGGGGCAGATACGCAGTATTTT. Translation gives CSARDPWTSGSGRGADTQYF.

Concerning this clonotype itself: This may come from a read error, since a much larger clone is one base off. The genes are TRBV3-1 and TRBJ2-1; the match to TRBD2 covers 8 bases. The CDR3 has 13 amino acids. The germline V gene encodes CDR1 LGHDT and CDR2 YNNKEL (reference sequence). V lost 9 bases, J lost 8 bases, and 9 bases stayed unmatched. CDR3 loop: CASSGILDYEQFF. The CDR3 DNA is TGTGCCAGTAGCGGGATTTTGGACTATGAGCAGTTCTTC.

This clonotype has more than one count but fewer than ten. This chain uses TRBV12-3 or TRBV12-4 with TRBJ2-1; 9 bases align to TRBD2. V dropped 4 bases and J dropped 6; count of bases not matched to a gene: 10. The CDR3 is 16 amino acids. This chain's CDR3 is CASSSSSGRGTNEQFF. The CDR3 nucleotides are TGTGCCAGCAGTTCCAGTAGCGGGAGAGGGACCAATGAGCAGTTCTTC.